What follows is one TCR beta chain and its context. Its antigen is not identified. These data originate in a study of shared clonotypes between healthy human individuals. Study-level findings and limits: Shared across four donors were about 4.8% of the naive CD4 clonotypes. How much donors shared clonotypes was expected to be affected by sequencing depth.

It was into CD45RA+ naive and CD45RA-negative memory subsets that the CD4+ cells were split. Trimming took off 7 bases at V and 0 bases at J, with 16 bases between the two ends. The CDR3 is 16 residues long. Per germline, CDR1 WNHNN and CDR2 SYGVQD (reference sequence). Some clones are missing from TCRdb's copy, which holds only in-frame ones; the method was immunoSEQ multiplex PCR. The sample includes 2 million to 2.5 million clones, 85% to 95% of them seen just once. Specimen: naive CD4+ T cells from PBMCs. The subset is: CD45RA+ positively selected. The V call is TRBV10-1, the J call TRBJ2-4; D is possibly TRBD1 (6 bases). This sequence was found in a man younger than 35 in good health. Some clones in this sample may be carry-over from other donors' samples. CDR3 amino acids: CASTRQELIAKNIQYF. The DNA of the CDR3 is TGCGCCAGCACCCGACAGGAACTAATAGCCAAAAACATTCAGTACTTC.